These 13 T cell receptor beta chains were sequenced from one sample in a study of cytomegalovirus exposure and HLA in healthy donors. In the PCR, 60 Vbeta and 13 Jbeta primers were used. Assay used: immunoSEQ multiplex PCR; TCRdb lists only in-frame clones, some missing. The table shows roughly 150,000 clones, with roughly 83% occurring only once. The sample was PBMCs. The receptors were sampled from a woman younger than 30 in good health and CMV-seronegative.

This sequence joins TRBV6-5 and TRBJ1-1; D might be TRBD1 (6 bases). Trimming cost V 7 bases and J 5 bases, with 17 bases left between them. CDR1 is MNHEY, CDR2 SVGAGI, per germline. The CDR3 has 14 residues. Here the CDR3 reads CASTQGRGGTEAFF. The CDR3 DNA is TGTGCCAGCACCCAAGGCAGGGGCGGAACTGAAGCTTTCTTT.

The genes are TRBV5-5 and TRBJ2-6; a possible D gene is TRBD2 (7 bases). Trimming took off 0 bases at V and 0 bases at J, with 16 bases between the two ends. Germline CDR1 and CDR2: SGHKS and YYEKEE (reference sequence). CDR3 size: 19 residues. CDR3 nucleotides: TGTGCCAGCAGCTTGGCTGGCGGGGGCGCTCCCTCTGGGGCCAACGTCCTGACTTTC. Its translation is CASSLAGGGAPSGANVLTF.

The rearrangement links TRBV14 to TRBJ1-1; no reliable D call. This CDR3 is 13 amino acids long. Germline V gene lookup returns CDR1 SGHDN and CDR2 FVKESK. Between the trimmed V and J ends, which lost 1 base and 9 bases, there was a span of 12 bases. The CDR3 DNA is TGTGCCAGCAGCCAAGGAGGAGGGCGCAAAGCTTTCTTT. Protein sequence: CASSQGGGRKAFF.

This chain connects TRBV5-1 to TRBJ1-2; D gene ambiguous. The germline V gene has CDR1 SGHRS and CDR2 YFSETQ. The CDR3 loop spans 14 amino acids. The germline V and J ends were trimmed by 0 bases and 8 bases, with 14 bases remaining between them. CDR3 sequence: CASSLAKGSEGYTF. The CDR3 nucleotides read TGCGCCAGCAGCTTGGCCAAAGGGAGCGAGGGCTACACCTTC.

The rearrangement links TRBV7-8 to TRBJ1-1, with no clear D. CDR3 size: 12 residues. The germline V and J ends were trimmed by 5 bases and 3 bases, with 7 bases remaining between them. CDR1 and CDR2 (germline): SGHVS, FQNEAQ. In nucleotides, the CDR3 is TGTGCCAGCAGCCCTTTCGACACTGAAGCTTTCTTT. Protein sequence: CASSPFDTEAFF.

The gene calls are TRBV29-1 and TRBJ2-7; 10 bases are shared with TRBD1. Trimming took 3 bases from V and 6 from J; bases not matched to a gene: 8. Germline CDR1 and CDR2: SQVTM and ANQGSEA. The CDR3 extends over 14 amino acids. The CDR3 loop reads CSVEKSGQGSEQYF. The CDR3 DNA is TGCAGCGTTGAGAAGTCGGGACAGGGGAGCGAGCAGTACTTC.

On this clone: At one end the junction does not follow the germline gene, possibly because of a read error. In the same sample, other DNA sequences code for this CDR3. In DNA, the CDR3 is TGCGCCAGCAGCATAGGACAGGAAAACTATGGCTACACCTTC. Translation: CASSIGQENYGYTF. The rearrangement links TRBV7-8 to TRBJ1-2; TRBD1 aligns across 7 bases. This CDR3 is 14 amino acids long. Germline V gene data show CDR1 as SGHVS and CDR2 as FQNEAQ.

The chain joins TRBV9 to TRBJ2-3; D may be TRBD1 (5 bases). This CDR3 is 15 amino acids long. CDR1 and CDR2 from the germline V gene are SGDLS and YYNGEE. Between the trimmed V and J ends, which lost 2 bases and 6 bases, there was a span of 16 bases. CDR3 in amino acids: CASSVGTARVDTQYF. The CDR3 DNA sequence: TGTGCCAGCAGCGTGGGCACCGCCAGGGTTGATACGCAGTATTTT.

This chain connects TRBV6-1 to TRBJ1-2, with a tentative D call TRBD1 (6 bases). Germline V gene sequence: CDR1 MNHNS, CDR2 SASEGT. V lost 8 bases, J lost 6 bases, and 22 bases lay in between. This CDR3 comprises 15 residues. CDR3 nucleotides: TGTGCCAGCGGGGTCACAGGGCTAGGGGGTGATGGCTACACCTTC. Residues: CASGVTGLGGDGYTF.

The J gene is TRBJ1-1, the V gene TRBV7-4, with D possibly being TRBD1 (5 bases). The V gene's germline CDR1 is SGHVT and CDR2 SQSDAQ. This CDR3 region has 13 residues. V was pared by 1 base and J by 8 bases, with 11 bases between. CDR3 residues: CASSLGDSLEAFF. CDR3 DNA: TGTGCCAGCAGCTTAGGGGACTCTTTAGAAGCTTTCTTT.

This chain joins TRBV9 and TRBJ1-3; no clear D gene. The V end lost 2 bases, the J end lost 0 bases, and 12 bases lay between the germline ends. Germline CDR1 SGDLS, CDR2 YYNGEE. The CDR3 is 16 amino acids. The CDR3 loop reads CASSVLPEGSGNTIYF. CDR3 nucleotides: TGTGCCAGCAGCGTCCTCCCCGAGGGCTCTGGAAACACCATATATTTT.

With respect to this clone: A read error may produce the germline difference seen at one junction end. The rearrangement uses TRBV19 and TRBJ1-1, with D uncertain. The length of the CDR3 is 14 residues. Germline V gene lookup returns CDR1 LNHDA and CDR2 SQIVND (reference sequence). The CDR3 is CASSLDRWNTEAFF. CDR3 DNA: TGTGCCAGTAGTCTAGACCGGTGGAACACTGAAGCTTTCTTT.

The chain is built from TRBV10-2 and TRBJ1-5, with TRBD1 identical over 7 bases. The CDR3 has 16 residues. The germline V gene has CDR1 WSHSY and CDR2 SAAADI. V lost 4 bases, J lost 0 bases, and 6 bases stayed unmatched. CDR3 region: CASSATGVYSNQPQHF. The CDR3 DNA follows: TGCGCCAGCAGTGCCACAGGGGTCTATAGCAATCAGCCCCAGCATTTT.